This TCR beta chain derives from a study of blood T cell repertoires in COVID-19. The overall study: Donors in the United States, Italy and Spain gave samples during acute or convalescent COVID-19. PBMCs, B-cell-depleted T cells, or T cells were the source of the cDNA or gDNA that made up the material.

Germline CDR1 is MDHEN and CDR2 is SYDVKM. The CDR3 loop spans 14 amino acids. Trimming removed 3 bases from V and 6 bases from J; junction bases left unmatched: 5. Methods used by the authors: Nucleated cell counts were estimated from reference gene primer amplification. Libraries were prepared by immunoSEQ multiplex PCR; TCRdb keeps only in-frame clonotypes and omits some of them. V, J and clone size are those of that table, while D and trimming were read from the DNA. The sample has more than 85,000 clones, 88% seen once. This TCR was recovered from a woman in her forties or fifties with acute or convalescent COVID-19. This chain joins TRBV28 and TRBJ2-7; 10 positions match TRBD2. Sequencing input: peripheral blood. In DNA, the CDR3 is TGTGCCAGCAGTTTCCTAGCGGGAGTCGGCGAGCAGTACTTC. This translates into CASSFLAGVGEQYF. The variable domain in full, completed from reference TRBV28 and TRBJ2-7, reads DVKVTQSSRYLVKRTGEKVFLECVQDMDHENMFWYRQDPGLGLRLIYFSYDVKMKEKGDIPEGYSVSREKKERFSLILESASTNQTSMYLCASSFLAGVGEQYFGPGTRLTVT.